These T cell receptor beta chains were read from a single sample in a study of T-cell reconstitution after alpha-beta-depleted transplantation in children. One entry per CDR3 protein, called by TCRdb with MiXCR from the PCR reads. The data contain approximately 230,000 distinct CDR3 sequences, about 24% of them singletons. The sequences come from PBMCs, mostly from graft donor cells, collected 360 days after TCRalphabeta/CD19-depleted stem cell transplant. The receptors were gathered from a female patient aged 2-9 years who had a stem cell transplant for congenital amegakaryocytic thrombocytopenia, so the T cells may come from the graft donor. CDR3s include the opening cysteine and the closing phenylalanine or tryptophan. A D gene is named only where the DNA matches it firmly. Not all rows give a size; the values are once, few, many and, for expanded clones, a class.

CASSFDYRMKFF TGTGCCAGCAGCTTCGACTACCGGATGAAGTTCTTC TRBV7-2 few TRBJ2-1 .
CASSSYRLTDYNEQFF TGCGCCAGCAGCTCCTATAGACTTACGGACTACAATGAGCAGTTCTTC TRBV5-1 . TRBJ2-1 .
CASRIAGAWSYNEQFF TGTGCCAGCAGAATAGCGGGAGCTTGGTCCTACAATGAGCAGTTCTTC TRBV28 many TRBJ2-1 TRBD2
CASSSRSGIGYEQYF TGTGCCAGCAGCTCCCGTAGCGGGATAGGGTACGAGCAGTACTTC TRBV5-6 . TRBJ2-7 TRBD2
CASSPNTNQPQHF TGCGCCAGCAGCCCTAACACGAATCAGCCCCAGCATTTT TRBV5-1 . TRBJ1-5 .
CASSRHSLGEQYF TGTGCCAGCTCTAGGCATAGTCTGGGCGAGCAGTACTTC TRBV5-6 . TRBJ2-7 .
CASSVSAGGGQETQYF TGTGCCAGCAGCGTATCCGCGGGAGGGGGTCAAGAGACCCAGTACTTC TRBV9 few TRBJ2-5 TRBD2
CASSQDRSSGDFFEQFF TGCGCCAGCAGCCAAGATCGGTCTAGCGGGGACTTCTTTGAGCAGTTCTTC TRBV4-3 few TRBJ2-1 TRBD2
CASSRRDPFNQPQHF TGTGCCAGCAGTCGCCGGGACCCCTTCAATCAGCCCCAGCATTTT TRBV28 . TRBJ1-5 .
CASSQALTEETQYF TGTGCCAGCAGCCAAGCGTTGACGGAAGAGACCCAGTACTTC TRBV4-2 . TRBJ2-5 .
CATSRDSKGARGYTF TGTGCCACCAGCAGAGATAGTAAGGGGGCTCGAGGCTACACCTTC TRBV15 . TRBJ1-2 TRBD1
CSATRFGTSGLFYEQYF TGCAGTGCGACTAGGTTTGGGACTAGCGGGTTATTCTACGAGCAGTACTTC TRBV20-1 few TRBJ2-7 TRBD2
CASSLGGDQFF TGTGCCAGCAGCTTAGGGGGAGACCAGTTCTTC TRBV7-9 few TRBJ2-1 .
CASSLRDSYSNQPQHF TGTGCCAGCAGTTTACGGGACAGCTATAGCAATCAGCCCCAGCATTTT TRBV12-3/TRBV12-4 . TRBJ1-5 TRBD1
CASSLVAGVDKNIQYF TGCGCCAGCAGCTTGGTGGCAGGGGTTGACAAAAACATTCAGTACTTC TRBV5-1 few TRBJ2-4 .
CASRKSSYNEQFF TGTGCCAGCAGGAAGAGCTCCTACAATGAGCAGTTCTTC TRBV7-2 . TRBJ2-1 .
CSAELSETQYF TGCAGTGCTGAACTATCCGAGACCCAGTACTTC TRBV20-1 few TRBJ2-5 .
CASSLIPGLPTDTQYF TGTGCCAGCAGTCTCATCCCGGGCCTCCCCACAGATACGCAGTATTTT TRBV12-3/TRBV12-4 few TRBJ2-3 .
CSASITSVSGELFF TGCAGTGCTAGCATAACGAGCGTATCCGGGGAGCTGTTTTTT TRBV20-1 . TRBJ2-2 .
CASSISGRMGTDTQYF TGTGCCAGCAGCATTAGCGGGAGAATGGGCACAGATACGCAGTATTTT TRBV5-6 . TRBJ2-3 TRBD2
CASSFLAGVEETQYF TGCGCCAGCAGCTTTCTAGCGGGAGTAGAAGAGACCCAGTACTTC TRBV5-1 few TRBJ2-5 TRBD2
CATGGGSYNEQFF TGTGCCACCGGGGGGGGCTCCTACAATGAGCAGTTCTTC TRBV24-1 few TRBJ2-1 TRBD2
CATSDSAGGPNEQFF TGTGCCACCAGTGATTCGGCGGGAGGGCCCAATGAGCAGTTCTTC TRBV24-1 many TRBJ2-1 TRBD2
CASSLGQGGEQYF TGTGCCAGCAGCTTAGGACAGGGGGGTGAGCAGTACTTC TRBV7-2 . TRBJ2-7 TRBD1
CATGLAEHNEQFF TGTGCCACGGGACTAGCGGAGCACAATGAGCAGTTCTTC TRBV10-3 many TRBJ2-1 TRBD2